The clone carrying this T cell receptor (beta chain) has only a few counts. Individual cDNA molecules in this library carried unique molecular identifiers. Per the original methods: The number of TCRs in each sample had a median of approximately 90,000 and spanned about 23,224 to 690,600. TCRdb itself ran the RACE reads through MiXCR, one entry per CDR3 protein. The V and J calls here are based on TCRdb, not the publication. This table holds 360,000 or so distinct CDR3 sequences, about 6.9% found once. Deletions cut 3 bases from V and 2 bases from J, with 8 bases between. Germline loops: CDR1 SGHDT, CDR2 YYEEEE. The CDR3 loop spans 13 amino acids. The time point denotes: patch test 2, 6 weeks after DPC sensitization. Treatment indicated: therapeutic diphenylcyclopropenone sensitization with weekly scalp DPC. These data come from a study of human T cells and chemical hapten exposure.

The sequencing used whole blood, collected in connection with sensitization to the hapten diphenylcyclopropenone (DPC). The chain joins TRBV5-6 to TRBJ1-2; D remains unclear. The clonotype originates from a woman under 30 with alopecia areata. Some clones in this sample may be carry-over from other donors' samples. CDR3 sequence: CASSWEQNYGYTF. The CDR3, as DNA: TGTGCCAGCAGCTGGGAACAGAACTATGGCTACACCTTC. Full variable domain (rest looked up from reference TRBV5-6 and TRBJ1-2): DAGVTQSPTHLIKTRGQQVTLRCSPKSGHDTVSWYQQALGQGPQFIFQYYEEEERQRGNFPDRFSGHQFPNYSSELNVNALLLGDSALYLCASSWEQNYGYTFGSGTRLTVV.